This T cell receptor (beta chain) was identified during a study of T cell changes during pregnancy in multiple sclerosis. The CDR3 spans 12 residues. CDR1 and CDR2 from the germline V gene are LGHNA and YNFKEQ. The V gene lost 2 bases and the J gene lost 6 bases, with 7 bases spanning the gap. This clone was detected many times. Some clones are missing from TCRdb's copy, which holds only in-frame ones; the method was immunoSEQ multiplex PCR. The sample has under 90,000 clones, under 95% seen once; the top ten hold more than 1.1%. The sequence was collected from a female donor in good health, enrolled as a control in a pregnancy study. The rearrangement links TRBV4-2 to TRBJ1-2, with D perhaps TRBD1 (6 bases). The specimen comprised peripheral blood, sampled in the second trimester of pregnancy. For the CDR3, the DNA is TGTGCCAGCAGCCAACGGGACAATGGCTACACCTTC. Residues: CASSQRDNGYTF.